The rows below give T cell receptor beta chains drawn from one sample of a study of PD-1 and CTLA-4 blockade in melanoma. This table comes from immunoSEQ multiplex PCR, and its TCRdb copy is limited to in-frame clones, with some not included. Here the sample spans about 15,000 clones, approximately 70% being singletons. This material consisted of CD8+ T cells from peripheral blood, taken from a patient given anti-PD-1 treatment. These receptors all come from a human donor with melanoma. CDR3s include the opening cysteine and the closing phenylalanine or tryptophan. The order of the fields is D gene, J gene, clone size, V gene, CDR3 DNA, CDR3 protein. D genes are given only for firm matches. Only part of the rows carry a size: once, few, many, or a class if the clone is expanded.

d_call: TRBD1
j_call: TRBJ1-2
clone_size: -
v_call: TRBV4-1
cdr3_nt: TGCGCCAGCAGCCAGACGGGACAGGGAGATGGCTACACCTTC
cdr3_aa: CASSQTGQGDGYTF

d_call: TRBD1
j_call: TRBJ1-1
clone_size: -
v_call: TRBV7-9
cdr3_nt: TGTGCCAGCAGTTTCCCCGACAGGGAGGTAACTGAAGCTTTCTTT
cdr3_aa: CASSFPDREVTEAFF

d_call: -
j_call: TRBJ2-6
clone_size: -
v_call: TRBV3-1/TRBV3-2
cdr3_nt: TGTGCCAGCAGCGATACAGGGTCTGGGGCCAACGTCCTGACTTTC
cdr3_aa: CASSDTGSGANVLTF

d_call: -
j_call: TRBJ2-7
clone_size: -
v_call: TRBV5-4
cdr3_nt: TGTGCCAGCAGCCTACGGGCCGGGGGGCTTGGGGACGAGCAGTACTTC
cdr3_aa: CASSLRAGGLGDEQYF

d_call: TRBD2
j_call: TRBJ2-2
clone_size: -
v_call: TRBV24-1
cdr3_nt: TGTGCCACCAGTGATTTTGAAGGGAGGGGAACCGGGGAGCTGTTTTTT
cdr3_aa: CATSDFEGRGTGELFF

d_call: -
j_call: TRBJ1-1
clone_size: -
v_call: TRBV19
cdr3_nt: TGTGCCAGTAGTGGTGGCACTGAAGCTTTCTTT
cdr3_aa: CASSGGTEAFF

d_call: TRBD2
j_call: TRBJ2-1
clone_size: -
v_call: TRBV11-3
cdr3_nt: TGTGCCAGCACCCTTCTAGCGGGAAGCTCCTACAATGAGCAGTTCTTC
cdr3_aa: CASTLLAGSSYNEQFF

d_call: -
j_call: TRBJ2-7
clone_size: -
v_call: TRBV7-9
cdr3_nt: TGTGCCAGCAGCCGGACCCCCTACGAGCAGTACTTC
cdr3_aa: CASSRTPYEQYF

d_call: TRBD2
j_call: TRBJ2-7
clone_size: -
v_call: TRBV29-1
cdr3_nt: TGCAGCGTTGAGCTAGCGGGCCGCTACGAGCAGTACTTC
cdr3_aa: CSVELAGRYEQYF

d_call: -
j_call: TRBJ1-5
clone_size: -
v_call: TRBV5-8
cdr3_nt: TGTGCCAGCAGCTTTCCGGGGTATAGCAATCAGCCCCAGCATTTT
cdr3_aa: CASSFPGYSNQPQHF

d_call: -
j_call: TRBJ1-5
clone_size: -
v_call: TRBV4-2
cdr3_nt: TGTGCCAGCAGCCAAGAAAATCAGCCCCAGCATTTT
cdr3_aa: CASSQENQPQHF

d_call: -
j_call: TRBJ2-1
clone_size: -
v_call: TRBV24-1
cdr3_nt: TGTGCCACCAGTGGGAGCTCCTACAATGAGCAGTTCTTC
cdr3_aa: CATSGSSYNEQFF

d_call: TRBD1
j_call: TRBJ2-2
clone_size: -
v_call: TRBV4-1
cdr3_nt: TGCGCCTGCAGGGCACAGGGGGCCGGGGAGCTGTTTTTT
cdr3_aa: CACRAQGAGELFF

d_call: -
j_call: TRBJ1-2
clone_size: once
v_call: TRBV11-2
cdr3_nt: TGTGCCAGCAGCTTAGAGACCGGGGTGAGGACAAATGGCTACACCTTC
cdr3_aa: CASSLETGVRTNGYTF

d_call: TRBD1
j_call: TRBJ2-7
clone_size: -
v_call: TRBV27
cdr3_nt: TGTGCCAGCAGCCCGCTTGGGACAGTAACCTACGAGCAGTACTTC
cdr3_aa: CASSPLGTVTYEQYF

d_call: TRBD1
j_call: TRBJ2-7
clone_size: once
v_call: TRBV27
cdr3_nt: TGTGCCAGCAGTTCCTTAACAGGGGACGAGCAGTACTTC
cdr3_aa: CASSSLTGDEQYF

d_call: -
j_call: TRBJ2-7
clone_size: -
v_call: TRBV6-5
cdr3_nt: TGTGCCAGCAGCAGACCCGGGACACACTCCTACGAGCAGTACTTC
cdr3_aa: CASSRPGTHSYEQYF

d_call: -
j_call: TRBJ1-1
clone_size: -
v_call: TRBV15
cdr3_nt: TGTGCCACCAGCCCCCGAGTCCAAGGGGTTACTGAAGCTTTCTTT
cdr3_aa: CATSPRVQGVTEAFF

d_call: -
j_call: TRBJ1-2
clone_size: -
v_call: TRBV7-6
cdr3_nt: TGTGCCAGCAGCTCTCGGGACAACTATGGCTACACCTTC
cdr3_aa: CASSSRDNYGYTF

d_call: -
j_call: TRBJ1-2
clone_size: -
v_call: TRBV7-6
cdr3_nt: TGTGCCAGCAGCTTGATGGGCGGGGATGACTATGGCTACACCTTC
cdr3_aa: CASSLMGGDDYGYTF

d_call: -
j_call: TRBJ1-2
clone_size: -
v_call: TRBV12-5
cdr3_nt: TGTGCTAGTGGTTTGGTACCAGGGGAAACCTTC
cdr3_aa: CASGLVPGETF

d_call: -
j_call: TRBJ2-5
clone_size: -
v_call: TRBV6-5
cdr3_nt: TGTGCCAGCGACCGCGGGGAGTCCCAGTACTTC
cdr3_aa: CASDRGESQYF

d_call: -
j_call: TRBJ1-2
clone_size: -
v_call: TRBV6-2/TRBV6-3
cdr3_nt: TGTGCCAGCAGTTACTTTCCGACCTATGGCTACACCTTC
cdr3_aa: CASSYFPTYGYTF

d_call: TRBD2
j_call: TRBJ2-7
clone_size: -
v_call: TRBV15
cdr3_nt: TGTGCCACCAGCAGAGATCCCACGTCGACTAGCGGGAGGTTGGGCGAGCAGTACTTC
cdr3_aa: CATSRDPTSTSGRLGEQYF

d_call: TRBD1
j_call: TRBJ1-2
clone_size: -
v_call: TRBV11-3
cdr3_nt: TGTGCCAGCAGCCGGGGACAGCGAGCTAACTATGGCTACACCTTC
cdr3_aa: CASSRGQRANYGYTF

d_call: TRBD1
j_call: TRBJ1-6
clone_size: -
v_call: TRBV7-9
cdr3_nt: TGTGCCAGCGGCGACCCAGGACATCAGGGGGACAATTCACCCCTCCACTTT
cdr3_aa: CASGDPGHQGDNSPLHF

d_call: -
j_call: TRBJ1-1
clone_size: -
v_call: TRBV5-6
cdr3_nt: TGTGCCAGCAGCTTGGCCGGGACACTAGAAGCTTTCTTT
cdr3_aa: CASSLAGTLEAFF

d_call: -
j_call: TRBJ1-4
clone_size: -
v_call: TRBV6-5
cdr3_nt: TGTGCCAGCAGTTACGAAGGCGCAACTAATGAAAAACTGTTTTTT
cdr3_aa: CASSYEGATNEKLFF

d_call: -
j_call: TRBJ1-4
clone_size: few
v_call: TRBV7-9
cdr3_nt: TGTGCCAGCAGCTCACCGACAGGAACAACTAATGAAAAACTGTTTTTT
cdr3_aa: CASSSPTGTTNEKLFF

d_call: TRBD1
j_call: TRBJ1-4
clone_size: -
v_call: TRBV2
cdr3_nt: TGTGCCAGCAGTGCCCGACAGGGGTTTGGGGAAAAACTGTTTTTT
cdr3_aa: CASSARQGFGEKLFF

d_call: -
j_call: TRBJ1-5
clone_size: -
v_call: TRBV7-9
cdr3_nt: TGTGCCAGCAGCTTCGGGGATCACAATCAGCCCCAGCATTTT
cdr3_aa: CASSFGDHNQPQHF

d_call: -
j_call: TRBJ2-2
clone_size: once
v_call: TRBV10-2
cdr3_nt: TGCGCCAGCGCGAGGGGCCTAGAGACCGGGGAGCTGTTTTTT
cdr3_aa: CASARGLETGELFF

d_call: -
j_call: TRBJ2-5
clone_size: medium-sized
v_call: TRBV30
cdr3_nt: TGTGCCTGGAGTAGGGTAGAAGAGACCCAGTACTTC
cdr3_aa: CAWSRVEETQYF

d_call: -
j_call: TRBJ1-5
clone_size: -
v_call: TRBV15
cdr3_nt: TGTGCCACCAGCAGAGCAGGGCTCGGACAGCCCCAGCATTTT
cdr3_aa: CATSRAGLGQPQHF

d_call: -
j_call: TRBJ1-1
clone_size: -
v_call: TRBV24-1
cdr3_nt: TGTGCCACCAGTACCGGGACACCGAACACTGAAGCTTTCTTT
cdr3_aa: CATSTGTPNTEAFF

d_call: -
j_call: TRBJ2-7
clone_size: -
v_call: TRBV3-1/TRBV3-2
cdr3_nt: TGTGCCAGCAGCCAAGGAGTGGGGGATAGAGACTACGAGCAGTACTTC
cdr3_aa: CASSQGVGDRDYEQYF

d_call: TRBD1
j_call: TRBJ2-1
clone_size: -
v_call: TRBV4-1
cdr3_nt: TGCGCCAGCAACCCGGGACAGGGCATGGGCAATGAGCAGTTCTTC
cdr3_aa: CASNPGQGMGNEQFF

d_call: TRBD1
j_call: TRBJ1-4
clone_size: -
v_call: TRBV7-9
cdr3_nt: TGTGCCAGCAGCTTGGGACAGCTTGAAAAACTGTTTTTT
cdr3_aa: CASSLGQLEKLFF

d_call: -
j_call: TRBJ1-5
clone_size: few
v_call: TRBV2
cdr3_nt: TGTGCCAGCATCGGATATAAGGGTAGCAATCAGCCCCAGCATTTT
cdr3_aa: CASIGYKGSNQPQHF

d_call: -
j_call: TRBJ1-5
clone_size: -
v_call: TRBV6-1
cdr3_nt: TGTGCCAGCAGTGAATGGGGGGGGGATAGCAATCAGCCCCAGCATTTT
cdr3_aa: CASSEWGGDSNQPQHF

d_call: -
j_call: TRBJ1-3
clone_size: -
v_call: TRBV7-6
cdr3_nt: TGTGCCAGCAGCCATGTCAGCAACTCTGGAAACACCATATATTTT
cdr3_aa: CASSHVSNSGNTIYF

d_call: -
j_call: TRBJ1-1
clone_size: few
v_call: TRBV7-9
cdr3_nt: TGTGCCAGCAGCTCCTTCTCAAGGAACACTGAAGCTTTCTTT
cdr3_aa: CASSSFSRNTEAFF

d_call: TRBD2
j_call: TRBJ2-1
clone_size: -
v_call: TRBV3-1/TRBV3-2
cdr3_nt: TGTGCCAGCAGCCAAGGGCATCTAGCGGGCGGAGAGCAGTTCTTC
cdr3_aa: CASSQGHLAGGEQFF

d_call: TRBD2
j_call: TRBJ2-1
clone_size: -
v_call: TRBV10-3
cdr3_nt: TGTGCCATCAGTGACCTTGCATCGGGATCGACTAGCGGGAGGGGGGTTGGTGAGCAGTTCTTC
cdr3_aa: CAISDLASGSTSGRGVGEQFF

d_call: -
j_call: TRBJ2-6
clone_size: -
v_call: TRBV4-2
cdr3_nt: TGTGCCAGCAGCCAAGAGTTGTCTGGGGCCAACGTCCTGACTTTC
cdr3_aa: CASSQELSGANVLTF

d_call: -
j_call: TRBJ1-3
clone_size: -
v_call: TRBV6-2/TRBV6-3
cdr3_nt: TGTGCCAGCAGTTACCCACCCCGGACGCCGTTCTTAGGAAACACCATATATTTT
cdr3_aa: CASSYPPRTPFLGNTIYF

d_call: -
j_call: TRBJ2-4
clone_size: -
v_call: TRBV30
cdr3_nt: TGTGCCTGGAGTTTGTCGGACATAGCCAAAAACATTCAGTACTTC
cdr3_aa: CAWSLSDIAKNIQYF

d_call: TRBD2
j_call: TRBJ2-4
clone_size: -
v_call: TRBV7-9
cdr3_nt: TGTGCCAGCAGCCCCGGGGGGGCGCGAAACATTCAGTACTTC
cdr3_aa: CASSPGGARNIQYF

d_call: -
j_call: TRBJ1-6
clone_size: -
v_call: TRBV4-1
cdr3_nt: TGCGCCAGCCGGGACGGAGCGCTCAATTCACCCCTCCACTTT
cdr3_aa: CASRDGALNSPLHF

d_call: -
j_call: TRBJ1-5
clone_size: -
v_call: TRBV28
cdr3_nt: TGTGCCAGCAGTTTCCTATCCGATCAGCCCCAGCATTTT
cdr3_aa: CASSFLSDQPQHF

d_call: -
j_call: TRBJ2-1
clone_size: -
v_call: TRBV11-3
cdr3_nt: TGTGCCAGCAGCGTCGGGACGGTCAATGAGCAGTTCTTC
cdr3_aa: CASSVGTVNEQFF

d_call: -
j_call: TRBJ1-1
clone_size: -
v_call: TRBV6-5
cdr3_nt: TGTGCCAGCAGAAGGGGAGGGCGGAACACTGAAGCTTTCTTT
cdr3_aa: CASRRGGRNTEAFF

d_call: -
j_call: TRBJ1-2
clone_size: -
v_call: TRBV19
cdr3_nt: TGTGCCAGTAGTATGGGGGGGTATGGCTACACCTTC
cdr3_aa: CASSMGGYGYTF

d_call: -
j_call: TRBJ2-7
clone_size: -
v_call: TRBV14
cdr3_nt: TGTGCCAGCAGTGCCGGGTCGCGAACCTACGAGCAGTACTTC
cdr3_aa: CASSAGSRTYEQYF

d_call: -
j_call: TRBJ1-5
clone_size: -
v_call: TRBV5-6
cdr3_nt: TGTGCCAGCAGCTTGTTGAAGGGTAGGGGCAATCAGCCCCAGCATTTT
cdr3_aa: CASSLLKGRGNQPQHF

d_call: TRBD2
j_call: TRBJ2-7
clone_size: -
v_call: TRBV25-1
cdr3_nt: TGTGCCAGCAGTGATCTAAATGGGGAGCGGGGGGATTACGAGCAGTACTTC
cdr3_aa: CASSDLNGERGDYEQYF

d_call: -
j_call: TRBJ2-7
clone_size: -
v_call: TRBV18
cdr3_nt: TGTGCCAGCTCACCCGAGAGCTCCTACGAGCAGTACTTC
cdr3_aa: CASSPESSYEQYF

d_call: -
j_call: TRBJ1-2
clone_size: -
v_call: TRBV12-3/TRBV12-4
cdr3_nt: TGTGCCAGCAGTTTAAGCAGGGACTATGGCTACACCTTC
cdr3_aa: CASSLSRDYGYTF

d_call: -
j_call: TRBJ1-1
clone_size: once
v_call: TRBV27
cdr3_nt: TGTGCCAGCAGTTTTTGGGGGTCAGGTGGCGGGACTGAAGCTTTCTTT
cdr3_aa: CASSFWGSGGGTEAFF